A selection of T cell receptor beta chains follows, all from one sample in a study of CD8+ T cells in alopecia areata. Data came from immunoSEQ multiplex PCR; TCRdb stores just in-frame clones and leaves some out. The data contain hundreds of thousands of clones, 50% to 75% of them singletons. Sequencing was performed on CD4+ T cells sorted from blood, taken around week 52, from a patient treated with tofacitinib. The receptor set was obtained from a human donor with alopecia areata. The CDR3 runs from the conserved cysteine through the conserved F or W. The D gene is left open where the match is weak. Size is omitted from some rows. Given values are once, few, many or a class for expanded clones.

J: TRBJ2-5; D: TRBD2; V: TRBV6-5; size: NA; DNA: TGTGCCAGCAGTTACTCGAACGGGGAGGGGCCGAAGACCCAGTACTTC; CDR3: CASSYSNGEGPKTQYF
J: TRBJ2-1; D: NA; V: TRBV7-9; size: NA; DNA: TGTGCCAGCAGTAGAACTAGCAATGAGCAGTTCTTC; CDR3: CASSRTSNEQFF
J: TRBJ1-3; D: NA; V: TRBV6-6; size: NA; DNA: TGTGCCACCCGTCAGGGAAACGGAAACACCATATATTTT; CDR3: CATRQGNGNTIYF
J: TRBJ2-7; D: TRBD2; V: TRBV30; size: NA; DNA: TGTGCCTGGAGTGGACTAGCGGGGCACGAGCAGTACTTC; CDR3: CAWSGLAGHEQYF
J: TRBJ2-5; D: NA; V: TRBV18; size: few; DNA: TGTGCCAGCTCGTCCCAAGAGACCCAGTACTTC; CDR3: CASSSQETQYF
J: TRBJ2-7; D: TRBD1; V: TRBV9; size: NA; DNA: TGTGCCAGCAGCGCTGCCGGGACAGGGGACTACGAGCAGTACTTC; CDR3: CASSAAGTGDYEQYF
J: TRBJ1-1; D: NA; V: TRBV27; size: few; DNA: TGTGCCAGCAGTTCGACAGTTAGGGACACTGAAGCTTTCTTT; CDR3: CASSSTVRDTEAFF
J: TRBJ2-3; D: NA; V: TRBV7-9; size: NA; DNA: TGTGCCAGCAGCTTAGCAACAGGGACAGATACGCAGTATTTT; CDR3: CASSLATGTDTQYF
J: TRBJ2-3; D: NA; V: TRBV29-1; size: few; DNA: TGCAGCGTTGACAGGGGCACAGATACGCAGTATTTT; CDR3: CSVDRGTDTQYF
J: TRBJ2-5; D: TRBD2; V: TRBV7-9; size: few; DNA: TGTGCCAGCGCGAGCGGGGGGCTTCAAGAGACCCAGTACTTC; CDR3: CASASGGLQETQYF
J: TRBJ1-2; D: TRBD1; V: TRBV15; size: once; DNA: TGTGCCACCAGCCGAACAGGGGTGGAAGGCTACACCTTC; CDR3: CATSRTGVEGYTF
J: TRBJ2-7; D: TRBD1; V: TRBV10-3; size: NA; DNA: TGTGCCATCAGCGGGACAGGGGAACTCGAGCAGTACTTC; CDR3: CAISGTGELEQYF
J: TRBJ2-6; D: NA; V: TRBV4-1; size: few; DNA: TGCGCCAGCAGCCAAGAGGGCTCTGGGGCCAACGTCCTGACTTTC; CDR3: CASSQEGSGANVLTF
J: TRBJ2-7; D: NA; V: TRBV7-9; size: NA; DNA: TGTGCCAGCAGCTTACAGGGCGTCGCCTACGAGCAGTACTTC; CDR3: CASSLQGVAYEQYF
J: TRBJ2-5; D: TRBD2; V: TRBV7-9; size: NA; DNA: TGTGCCAGCAGCCCTAGCGGGGGTAAGGAGACCCAGTACTTC; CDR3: CASSPSGGKETQYF
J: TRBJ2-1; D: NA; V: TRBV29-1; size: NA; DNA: TGCAGCGCGGGGGATAATGAGCAGTTCTTC; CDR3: CSAGDNEQFF
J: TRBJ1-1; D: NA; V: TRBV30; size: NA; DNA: TGTGCCTGGAGTCCCCGAGTGGGTGAAGCTTTCTTT; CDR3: CAWSPRVGEAFF
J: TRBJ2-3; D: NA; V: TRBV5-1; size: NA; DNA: TGCGCCAGCAGCTTGGGCAGGGGAAGCACAGATACGCAGTATTTT; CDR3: CASSLGRGSTDTQYF
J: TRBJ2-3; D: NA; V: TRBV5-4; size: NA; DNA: TGTGCCAGCAGCTCTAAGACAGTCACGGATACGCAGTATTTT; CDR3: CASSSKTVTDTQYF
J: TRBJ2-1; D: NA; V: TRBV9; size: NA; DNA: TGTGCCAGCAGCCTAGCGCAAACGTCCTACAATGAGCAGTTCTTC; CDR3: CASSLAQTSYNEQFF
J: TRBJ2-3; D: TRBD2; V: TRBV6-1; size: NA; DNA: TGTGCCAGCAGTGAAGCTAGCGGGTACACAGATACGCAGTATTTT; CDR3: CASSEASGYTDTQYF
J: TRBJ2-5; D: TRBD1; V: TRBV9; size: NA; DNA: TGTGCCAGCAGCGTAGTCTTAGGGGGCGGAATCGAGACCCAGTACTTC; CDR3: CASSVVLGGGIETQYF
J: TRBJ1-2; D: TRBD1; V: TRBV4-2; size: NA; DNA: TGTGCCAGCAGCCACCCATTGGGACAGTCGAACTATGGCTACACCTTC; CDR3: CASSHPLGQSNYGYTF
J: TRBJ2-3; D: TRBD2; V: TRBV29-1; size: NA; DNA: TGCAGCGTTGAACCGGGACTACAAACGCAGTATTTT; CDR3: CSVEPGLQTQYF
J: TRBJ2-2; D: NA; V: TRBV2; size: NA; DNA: TGTGCCAGCAGTGAACTGGGTTTGTCTACCGGGGAGCTGTTTTTT; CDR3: CASSELGLSTGELFF
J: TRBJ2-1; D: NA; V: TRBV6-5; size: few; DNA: TGTGCCAGCAGCCTGACAGAGCGGGCCTACAATGAGCAGTTCTTC; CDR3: CASSLTERAYNEQFF
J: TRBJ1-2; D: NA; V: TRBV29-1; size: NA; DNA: TGCAGCGTTGTACAGGGAGGCCGCGGCTACACCTTC; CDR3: CSVVQGGRGYTF
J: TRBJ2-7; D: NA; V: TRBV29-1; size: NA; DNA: TGCAGCGCTGTGGGGGATTCCTACGAGCAGTACTTC; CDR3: CSAVGDSYEQYF
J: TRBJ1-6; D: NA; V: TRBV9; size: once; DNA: TGTGCCAGCAGCGTAGGATTACTTAATTCACCCCTCCACTTT; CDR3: CASSVGLLNSPLHF
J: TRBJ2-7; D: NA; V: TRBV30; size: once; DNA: TGTGCCTGGAGTCTGGGGACGGGCTCCTACGAGCAGTACTTC; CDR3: CAWSLGTGSYEQYF
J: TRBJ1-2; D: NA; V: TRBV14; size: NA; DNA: TGTGCCAGCAGCCACCGTATCAGCGGAGGCTACACCTTC; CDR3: CASSHRISGGYTF
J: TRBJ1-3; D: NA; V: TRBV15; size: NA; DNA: TGTGCCACCAGCAGAGACAACACCATATATTTT; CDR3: CATSRDNTIYF
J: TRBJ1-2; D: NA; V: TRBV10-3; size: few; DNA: TGTGCCATCGGGGCAGGGGAGGGCTATGGCTACACCTTC; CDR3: CAIGAGEGYGYTF
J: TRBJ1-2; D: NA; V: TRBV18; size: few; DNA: TGTGCCAGCTCACCACCGTTCGGGGCAGAGGCTGGCTACACCTTC; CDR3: CASSPPFGAEAGYTF
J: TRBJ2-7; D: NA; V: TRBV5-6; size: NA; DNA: TGTGCCAGCAGCTTCAATGGATACGAGCAGTACTTC; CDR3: CASSFNGYEQYF
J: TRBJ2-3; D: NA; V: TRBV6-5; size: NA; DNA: TGTGCCAGCAGTTACAGCGGCTCTAGCACAGATACGCAGTATTTT; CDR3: CASSYSGSSTDTQYF
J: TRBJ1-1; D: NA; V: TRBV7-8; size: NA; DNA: TGTGCCAGCAGGTTGGACGGACGGGACACTGAAGCTTTCTTT; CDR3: CASRLDGRDTEAFF
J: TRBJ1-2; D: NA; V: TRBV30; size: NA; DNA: TGTGCCTGGAGCGCGGGACACCTTCGGGACTATGGCTACACCTTC; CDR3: CAWSAGHLRDYGYTF
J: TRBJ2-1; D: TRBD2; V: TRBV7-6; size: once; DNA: TGTGCCAGCAGCTTAGTGGGGACTAGCGGACACAATGAGCAGTTCTTC; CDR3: CASSLVGTSGHNEQFF
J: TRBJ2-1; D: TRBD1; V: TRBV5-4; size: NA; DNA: TGTGCCAGCAGCCCGGGACAGGGCTCCTACAATGAGCAGTTCTTC; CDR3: CASSPGQGSYNEQFF
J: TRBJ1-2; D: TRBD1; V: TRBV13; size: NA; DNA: TGTGCCAGCAGCCTGACAGGGGGCTATGGCTACACCTTC; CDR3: CASSLTGGYGYTF
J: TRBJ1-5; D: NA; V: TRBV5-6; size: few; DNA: TGTGCCAGCCAGAGAGGGGCGGGGCCCCAGCATTTT; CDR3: CASQRGAGPQHF
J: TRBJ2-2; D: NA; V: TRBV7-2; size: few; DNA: TGTGCCAGCAGCTTAGTTGGGGGTACCACCGGGGAGCTGTTTTTT; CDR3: CASSLVGGTTGELFF
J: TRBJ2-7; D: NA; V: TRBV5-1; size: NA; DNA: TGCGCCAGCAGCTTGGCCCCGCAGGGGAACTACGAGCAGTACTTC; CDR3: CASSLAPQGNYEQYF
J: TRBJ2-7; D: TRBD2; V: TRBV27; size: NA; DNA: TGTGCCAGCAGTCAAGCGGGACTCCCCTACGAGCAGTACTTC; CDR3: CASSQAGLPYEQYF
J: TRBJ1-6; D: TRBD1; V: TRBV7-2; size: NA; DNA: TGTGCCAGCAGCCGGGACAGGGGCAATTCACCCCTCCACTTT; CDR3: CASSRDRGNSPLHF
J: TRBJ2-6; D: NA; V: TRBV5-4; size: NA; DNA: TGTGCCAGCAGCCAAACACTGGCCAACGTCCTGACTTTC; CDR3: CASSQTLANVLTF
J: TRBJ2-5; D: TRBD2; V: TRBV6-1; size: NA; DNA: TGTGCCAGCAGTGTGGGAGCGGGGGTAGGCCTGGCCCAGTACTTC; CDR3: CASSVGAGVGLAQYF
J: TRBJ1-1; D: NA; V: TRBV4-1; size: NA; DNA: TGCGCCAGCAGCCAAGTCCTCCAGGGGAATGGAGCTTTCTTT; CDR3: CASSQVLQGNGAFF
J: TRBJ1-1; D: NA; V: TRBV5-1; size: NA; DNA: TGCGCCAGCAGCTGGGACGGGCGGGGCACTGAAGCTTTCTTT; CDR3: CASSWDGRGTEAFF
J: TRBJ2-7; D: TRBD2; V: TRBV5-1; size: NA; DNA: TGCGCCAGCAGCGCCCAGACGGGGGGCTACGAGCAGTACTTC; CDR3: CASSAQTGGYEQYF
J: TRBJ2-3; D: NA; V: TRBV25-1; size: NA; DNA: TGTGCCAGCAGTGAGCTCAGGGTGGGAGATACGCAGTATTTT; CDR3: CASSELRVGDTQYF
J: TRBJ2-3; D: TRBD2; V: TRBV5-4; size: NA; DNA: TGTGCCAGCAGCAGGACTAGCGGGGGGCGCACAGATACGCAGTATTTT; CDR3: CASSRTSGGRTDTQYF
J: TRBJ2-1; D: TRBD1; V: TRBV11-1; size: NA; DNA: TGTGCCAGCAGCCACACCGGGACAGGGACCTACAATGAGCAGTTCTTC; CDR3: CASSHTGTGTYNEQFF